These 10 T cell receptor beta chains originate from one sample sequenced in a study of cytomegalovirus exposure and HLA in healthy donors. Libraries were prepared by immunoSEQ multiplex PCR; TCRdb keeps only in-frame clonotypes and omits some of them. This sample has 150,000 or so clones, with around nine tenths found just once. Sequencing input: PBMCs. These receptors originate from a woman younger than 30 in good health and CMV-seropositive.

The CDR3 sequence: CASSRDSYEQYF. The CDR3, as DNA: TGTGCCAGCAGTCGGGACTCCTACGAGCAGTACTTC. The rearrangement uses TRBV28 and TRBJ2-7; a weak D match, TRBD2 (5 bases). The germline V and J ends were trimmed by 5 bases and 0 bases, with 5 bases remaining between them. This CDR3 has 12 residues. CDR1 and CDR2 (germline): MDHEN, SYDVKM.

The genes are TRBV7-9 and TRBJ2-2, with D possibly matching TRBD2 (6 bases). Germline CDR1 is SEHNR and CDR2 is FQNEAQ (reference sequence). CDR3 length: 14 residues. Between the trimmed V and J ends, which lost 1 base and 10 bases, there was a span of 13 bases. In nucleotides, the CDR3 is TGTGCCAGCAGCTTAGTAGCGGCCATCCCGGAGCTGTTTTTT. This sequence encodes CASSLVAAIPELFF.

V and J are TRBV7-8 and TRBJ2-5; TRBD1 aligns across 9 bases. Trimming removed 5 bases from V and 5 bases from J; junction bases left unmatched: 9. The germline gives CDR1 SGHVS, CDR2 FQNEAQ. This CDR3 is built from 15 residues. The CDR3 sequence is CASSKHRGPSETQYF. In nucleotides, the CDR3 is TGTGCCAGCAGCAAACACAGGGGGCCGTCCGAGACCCAGTACTTC.

This clone was counted only a few times. V is TRBV5-6 and J is TRBJ2-7; tentative D call: TRBD2 (6 bases). Germline-derived CDR1 and CDR2 are SGHDT and YYEEEE. V lost 0 bases and J 5 bases, leaving 12 bases between the germline ends. This CDR3 has 14 residues. The CDR3 spells CASSLVGSMDEQYF. CDR3 bases: TGTGCCAGCAGCTTGGTCGGGAGCATGGACGAGCAGTACTTC.

This chain connects TRBV4-1 to TRBJ2-7, with 13 bases fitting TRBD2. Germline V gene sequence: CDR1 MGHRA, CDR2 YSYEKL. V was clipped by 1 base and J by 3 bases; unmatched bases: 0. The CDR3 has 15 amino acids. CDR3 nucleotide sequence: TGCGCCAGCAGCCAAGGACTAGCGGGAGGCTACGAGCAGTACTTC. Encoded protein: CASSQGLAGGYEQYF.

This clone was recorded a few times. This chain links TRBV4-1 with TRBJ2-3, with 10 bases that match TRBD2. CDR3 length equals 14 residues. Germline CDR1 and CDR2: MGHRA and YSYEKL. V lost 3 bases and J lost 3; bases outside the gene matches: 0. The CDR3 protein is CASSQTSGTDTQYF. DNA of the CDR3: TGCGCCAGCAGCCAGACTAGCGGGACAGATACGCAGTATTTT.

The chain uses TRBV21-1 and TRBJ2-3; the table names TRBD2, a call not compared with the DNA. TRBV21-1 is a documented pseudogene. CDR3 length equals 17 residues. CDR3: CASSKSPGGASTDTQYF. CDR3 nucleotides: TGTGCCAGCAGCAAATCCCCGGGGGGGGCGAGCACAGATACGCAGTATTTT.

The table lists this clone with a count of one. The V and J genes are TRBV5-6 and TRBJ2-7; a possible D gene is TRBD2 (5 bases). Trimming shortened V by 4 bases and J by 2 bases, and 7 bases separated the two germline ends. CDR1 is SGHDT, CDR2 YYEEEE, per germline. This CDR3 is built from 12 residues. The DNA of the CDR3 is TGTGCCAGCAGCCCCGGGACCTACGAGCAGTACTTC. This translates into CASSPGTYEQYF.

The V and J genes are TRBV7-3 and TRBJ2-6, with TRBD1 matching over 7 bases. The CDR3 length is 16 residues. Germline V gene sequence: CDR1 SGHTA, CDR2 FQGTGA. The J segment lost 4 bases and the V segment lost 4 bases, leaving 7 bases of the junction unmatched. DNA of the CDR3: TGTGCCAGCAGCTCGACAGGGATAGCAGGGGCCAACGTCCTGACTTTC. It yields the protein CASSSTGIAGANVLTF.

The chain has TRBV15 and TRBJ2-1; D unresolved. Germline V gene sequence: CDR1 LNHNV, CDR2 YYDKDF (reference sequence). The CDR3 runs to 16 residues. V lost 4 bases to trimming and J lost 0 bases, with 13 bases between them. The CDR3 reads CATSILLPSSYNEQFF. CDR3 coding DNA: TGTGCCACCAGCATCCTTCTCCCGAGCTCCTACAATGAGCAGTTCTTC.